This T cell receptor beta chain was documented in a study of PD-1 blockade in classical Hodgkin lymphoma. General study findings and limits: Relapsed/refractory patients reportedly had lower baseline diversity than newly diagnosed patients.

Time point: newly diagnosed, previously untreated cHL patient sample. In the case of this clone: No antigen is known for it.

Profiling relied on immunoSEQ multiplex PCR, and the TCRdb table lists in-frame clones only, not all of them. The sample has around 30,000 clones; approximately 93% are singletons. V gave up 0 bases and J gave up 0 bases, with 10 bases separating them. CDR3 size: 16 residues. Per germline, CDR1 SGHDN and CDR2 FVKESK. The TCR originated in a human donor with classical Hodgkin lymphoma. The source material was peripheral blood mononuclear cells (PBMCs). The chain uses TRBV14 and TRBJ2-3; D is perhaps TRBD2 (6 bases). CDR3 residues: CASSQDSGTSTDTQYF. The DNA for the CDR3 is TGTGCCAGCAGCCAAGATAGCGGAACTAGCACAGATACGCAGTATTTT.